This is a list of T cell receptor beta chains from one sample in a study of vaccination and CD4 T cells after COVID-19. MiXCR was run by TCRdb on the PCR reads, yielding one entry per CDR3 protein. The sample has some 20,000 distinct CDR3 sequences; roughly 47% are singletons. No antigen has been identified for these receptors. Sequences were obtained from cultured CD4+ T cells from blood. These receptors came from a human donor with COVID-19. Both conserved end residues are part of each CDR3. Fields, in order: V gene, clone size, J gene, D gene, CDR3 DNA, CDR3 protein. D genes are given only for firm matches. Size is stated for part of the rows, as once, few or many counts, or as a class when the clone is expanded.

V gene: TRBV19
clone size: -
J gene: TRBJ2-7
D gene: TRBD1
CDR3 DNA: TGTGCCAGTAGTGCAAGACAGGGGGCAGGCGAGCAGTACTTC
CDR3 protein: CASSARQGAGEQYF

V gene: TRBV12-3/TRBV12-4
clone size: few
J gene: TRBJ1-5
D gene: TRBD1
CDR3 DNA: TGTGCCAGCAGTTCAACCGGACAGGGTCAGCCCCAGCATTTT
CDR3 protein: CASSSTGQGQPQHF

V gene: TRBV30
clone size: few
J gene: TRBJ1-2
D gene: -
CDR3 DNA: TGTGCCTGGAGTGTAACGTTTCCGGGAAGAAACTATGGCTACACCTTC
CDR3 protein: CAWSVTFPGRNYGYTF

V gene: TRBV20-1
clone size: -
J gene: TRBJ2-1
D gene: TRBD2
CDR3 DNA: TGCAGTGCTCGAAGCGGGGTCTCCTACAATGAGCAGTTCTTC
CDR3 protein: CSARSGVSYNEQFF

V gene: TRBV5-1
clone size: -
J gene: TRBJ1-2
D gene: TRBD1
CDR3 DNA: TGCGCCAGCAGCTCCTTGGGACAGAACTATGGCTACACCTTC
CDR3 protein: CASSSLGQNYGYTF

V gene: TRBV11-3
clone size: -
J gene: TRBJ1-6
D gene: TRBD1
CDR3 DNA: TGTGCCAGCGGACAGGGGGCTAATTCACCCCTCCACTTT
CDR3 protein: CASGQGANSPLHF

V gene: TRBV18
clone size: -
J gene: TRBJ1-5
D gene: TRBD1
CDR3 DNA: TGTGCCAGCTCACAGAGCCGGGACAGGGGGCTTTCTTCCAATCAGCCCCAGCATTTT
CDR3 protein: CASSQSRDRGLSSNQPQHF

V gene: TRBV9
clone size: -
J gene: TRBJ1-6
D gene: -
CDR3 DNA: TGTGCCAGCAGCGTCACTACTACGGGGAATTCACCCCTCCACTTT
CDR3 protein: CASSVTTTGNSPLHF

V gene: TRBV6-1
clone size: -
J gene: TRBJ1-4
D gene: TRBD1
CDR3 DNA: TGTGCCAGCAGTAGGGACAGGGAATGGGGAAAACTGTTTTTT
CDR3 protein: CASSRDREWGKLFF

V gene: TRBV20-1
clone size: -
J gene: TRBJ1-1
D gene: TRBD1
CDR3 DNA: TGCAGTGCTCAGACAGGGAAGCTCACTGAAGCTTTCTTT
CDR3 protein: CSAQTGKLTEAFF

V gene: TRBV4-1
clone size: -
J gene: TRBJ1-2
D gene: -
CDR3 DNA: TGCGCCAGCAGCCAAAGCATAACCGCGAACTATGGCTACACCTTC
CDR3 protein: CASSQSITANYGYTF

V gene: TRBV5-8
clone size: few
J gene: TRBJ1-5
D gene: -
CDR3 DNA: TGTGCCAGCAGCCGGGGTTTGAACAATCAGCCCCAGCATTTT
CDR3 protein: CASSRGLNNQPQHF

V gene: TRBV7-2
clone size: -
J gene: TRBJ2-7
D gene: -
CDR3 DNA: TGTGCCAGCAACCCCTCCGGGGACCCAAGATACGAGCAGTACTTC
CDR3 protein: CASNPSGDPRYEQYF

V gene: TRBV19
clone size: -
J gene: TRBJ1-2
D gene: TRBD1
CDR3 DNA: TGTGCCAGTAGAAATGACAGGGGAGTAAACTATGGCTACACCTTC
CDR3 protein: CASRNDRGVNYGYTF

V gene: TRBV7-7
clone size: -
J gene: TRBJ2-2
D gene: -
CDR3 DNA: TGTGCTAGCAGCTTAGCGCTCAGCACCGGGGAGCTGTTTTTT
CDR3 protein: CASSLALSTGELFF

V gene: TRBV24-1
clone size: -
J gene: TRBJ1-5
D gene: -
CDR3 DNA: TGTGCCACCAGTGATTCAGGGGATAGCAATCAGCCCCAGCATTTT
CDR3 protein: CATSDSGDSNQPQHF

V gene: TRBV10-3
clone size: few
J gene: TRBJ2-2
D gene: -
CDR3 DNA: TGTGCCACTCATCCGGGACTTGGGGGCGTCGGCGGGGAGCTGTTTTTT
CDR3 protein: CATHPGLGGVGGELFF

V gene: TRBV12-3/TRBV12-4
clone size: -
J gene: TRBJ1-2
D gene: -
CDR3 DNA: TGTGCCAGCACCAAAACAGGGCTCCACTTTAGTAAAGCTAACTATGGCTACACCTTC
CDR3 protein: CASTKTGLHFSKANYGYTF

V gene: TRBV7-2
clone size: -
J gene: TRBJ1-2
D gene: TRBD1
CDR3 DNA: TGTGCCAGCAGCCCCCTGACAGGGAAGGGCTACACCTTC
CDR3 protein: CASSPLTGKGYTF

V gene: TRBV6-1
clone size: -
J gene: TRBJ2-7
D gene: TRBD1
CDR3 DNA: TGTGCCAGTAGACCGACAGGGGGATCTTACGAGCAGTACTTC
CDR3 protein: CASRPTGGSYEQYF

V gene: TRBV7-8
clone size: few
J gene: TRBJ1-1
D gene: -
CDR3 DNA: TGTGCCAGCACTGGCCTAATCCGAGGCACTGAAGCTTTCTTT
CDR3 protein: CASTGLIRGTEAFF

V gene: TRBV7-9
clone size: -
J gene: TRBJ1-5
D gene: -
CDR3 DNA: TGTGCCAGCAGCTTAGTGGGAATTGGTCAGCCCCAGCATTTT
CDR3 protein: CASSLVGIGQPQHF

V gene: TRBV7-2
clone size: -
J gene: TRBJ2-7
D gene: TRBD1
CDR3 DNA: TGTGCCAGCAGCCGCTCATTCGGACAGGGGTCGGGCGAGCAGTACTTC
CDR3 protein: CASSRSFGQGSGEQYF

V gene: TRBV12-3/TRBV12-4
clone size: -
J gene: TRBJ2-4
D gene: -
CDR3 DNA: TGTGCCAGCTTGGGATCCGGCGTGCGAAACATTCAGTACTTC
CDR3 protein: CASLGSGVRNIQYF

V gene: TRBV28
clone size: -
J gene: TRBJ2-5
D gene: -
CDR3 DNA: TGTGCCAGCAGTTTAGGGGGCAGAGAGGAGACCCAGTACTTC
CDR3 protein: CASSLGGREETQYF

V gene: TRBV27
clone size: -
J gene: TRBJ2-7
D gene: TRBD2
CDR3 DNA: TGTGCCAGCAGTTTAAGGGGCGGGGGGGGGTCCTACGAGCAGTACTTC
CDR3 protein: CASSLRGGGGSYEQYF

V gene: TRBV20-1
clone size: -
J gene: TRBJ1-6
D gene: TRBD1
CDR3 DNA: TGCAGTGCGCGGACAGGGCATAATTCACCCCTCCACTTT
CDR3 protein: CSARTGHNSPLHF

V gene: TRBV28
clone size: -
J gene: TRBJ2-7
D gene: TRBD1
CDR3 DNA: TGTGCCAGCAGACTACCGGGACAGAATCCCTACGAGCAGTACTTC
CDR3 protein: CASRLPGQNPYEQYF

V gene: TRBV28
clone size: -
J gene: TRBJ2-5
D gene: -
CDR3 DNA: TGTGCCAGCAGTTCCCCAAGACAGTTCGGAGAGACCCAGTACTTC
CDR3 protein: CASSSPRQFGETQYF

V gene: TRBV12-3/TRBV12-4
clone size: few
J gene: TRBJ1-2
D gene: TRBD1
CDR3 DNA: TGTGCCAGCAGTTTAGGTGGCAGGGGGGGCTATGGCTACACCTTC
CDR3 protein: CASSLGGRGGYGYTF

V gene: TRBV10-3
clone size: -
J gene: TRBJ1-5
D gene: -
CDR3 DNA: TGTGCCAGCAGTGATGTCGGACATTTTTTAGCGGATCAGCCCCAGCATTTT
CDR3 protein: CASSDVGHFLADQPQHF

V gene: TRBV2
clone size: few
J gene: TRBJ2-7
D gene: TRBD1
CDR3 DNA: TGTGCCAGCAGTCGCAGCAACAGGGGGCTAAGCTCCTACGAGCAGTACTTC
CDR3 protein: CASSRSNRGLSSYEQYF

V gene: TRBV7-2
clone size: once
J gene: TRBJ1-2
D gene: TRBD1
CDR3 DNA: TGTGCCAGCAGCCTTCGACAGGGGATGTATATGGGCAATGGCTACACCTTC
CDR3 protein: CASSLRQGMYMGNGYTF

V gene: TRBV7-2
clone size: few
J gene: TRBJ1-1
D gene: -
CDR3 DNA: TGTGCCAGCAGCTTAGGGACGGAGACAGAAGCTTTCTTT
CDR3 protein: CASSLGTETEAFF